The 5 T cell receptor beta chains given below trace back to one sample, sequenced in a study of blood T cell repertoires in COVID-19. TCRdb's table, derived via immunoSEQ multiplex PCR, lists solely in-frame clones and lacks some. Of 90,000 to 150,000 clones in the sample, roughly 87% were seen once. Source material: peripheral blood. The receptors were sampled from a human donor in a cohort sampled during active COVID-19.

This rearrangement joins TRBV30 to TRBJ1-2, with D maybe TRBD1 (5 bases). The V gene lost 0 bases and the J gene lost 8 bases, with 13 bases spanning the gap. In germline, CDR1 is GTSNPN, CDR2 SVGIG (reference sequence). This CDR3 contains 13 residues. CDR3 in DNA: TGTGCCTGGAGTGTACGAGTTGGGGCCGGCTACACCTTC. Its protein is CAWSVRVGAGYTF.

The chain couples TRBV5-1 to TRBJ2-3; TRBD1 matches at 8 bases. The CDR3 contains 16 residues. After removal of 4 bases from V and 4 bases from J, the junction contained 11 bases not matched to a gene. CDR1 SGHRS and CDR2 YFSETQ come from the germline V gene. CDR3 residues: CASSEYQGAGPDTQYF. Written as DNA, the CDR3 is TGCGCCAGCAGCGAATACCAGGGGGCCGGCCCAGATACGCAGTATTTT.

The gene calls are TRBV6-5 and TRBJ2-7; 10 bases are shared with TRBD1. The V gene's germline CDR1 is MNHEY and CDR2 SVGAGI. CDR3 length equals 14 residues. V was clipped by 6 bases and J by 2 bases; unmatched bases: 4. The CDR3 sequence: CASRRTGGTYEQYF. CDR3 DNA sequence: TGTGCCAGCAGAAGGACAGGGGGTACCTACGAGCAGTACTTC.

The V call is TRBV2, the J call TRBJ2-4; weak D call: TRBD1 (5 bases). The V gene's germline CDR1 is SNHLY and CDR2 FYNNEI. The CDR3 is made up of 14 amino acids. Trimming took off 6 bases at V and 3 bases at J, with 12 bases between the two ends. The CDR3 is CASRPRDIKNIQYF. In DNA, the CDR3 is TGTGCCAGCAGGCCCAGGGATATCAAAAACATTCAGTACTTC.

The chain is built from TRBV7-2 and TRBJ1-1; D is perhaps TRBD1 (5 bases). The ends were cut back, 3 bases at V and 0 bases at J, with 11 bases in the middle. Germline V gene sequence: CDR1 SGHTA, CDR2 FQGNSA. The CDR3 extends over 15 amino acids. CDR3 sequence: CASSLGQTMNTEAFF. The CDR3 region has the DNA TGTGCCAGCAGCTTGGGGCAGACCATGAACACTGAAGCTTTCTTT.